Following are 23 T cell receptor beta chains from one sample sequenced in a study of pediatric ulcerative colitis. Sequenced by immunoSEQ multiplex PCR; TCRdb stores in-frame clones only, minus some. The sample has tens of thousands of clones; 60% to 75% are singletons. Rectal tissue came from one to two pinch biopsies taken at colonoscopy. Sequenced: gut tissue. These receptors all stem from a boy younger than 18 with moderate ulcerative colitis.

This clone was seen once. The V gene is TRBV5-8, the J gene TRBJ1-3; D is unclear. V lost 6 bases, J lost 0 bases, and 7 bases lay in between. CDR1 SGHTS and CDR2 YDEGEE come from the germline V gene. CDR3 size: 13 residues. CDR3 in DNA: TGTGCCAGCAATTCAGACTCTGGAAACACCATATATTTT. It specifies CASNSDSGNTIYF.

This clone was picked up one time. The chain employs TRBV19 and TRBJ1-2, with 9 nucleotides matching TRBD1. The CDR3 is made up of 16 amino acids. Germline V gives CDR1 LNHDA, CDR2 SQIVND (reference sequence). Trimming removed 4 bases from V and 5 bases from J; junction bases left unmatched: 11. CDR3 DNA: TGTGCCAGTAGTAAACAGGGGGCAGGAACCCATTATGGCTACACCTTC. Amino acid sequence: CASSKQGAGTHYGYTF.

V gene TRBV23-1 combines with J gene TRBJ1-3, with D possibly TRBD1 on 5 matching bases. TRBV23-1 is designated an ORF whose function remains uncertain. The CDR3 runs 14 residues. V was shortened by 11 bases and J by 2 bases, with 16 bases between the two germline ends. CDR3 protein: CAPHPTATGNTIYF. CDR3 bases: TGCGCCCCTCACCCGACAGCCACTGGAAACACCATATATTTT.

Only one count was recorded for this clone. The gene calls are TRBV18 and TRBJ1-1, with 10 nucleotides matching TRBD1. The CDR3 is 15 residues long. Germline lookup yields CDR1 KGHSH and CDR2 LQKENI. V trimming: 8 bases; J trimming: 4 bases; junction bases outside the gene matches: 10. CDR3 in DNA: TGTGCCAGCACCGTCGGACAGGGGGTAATCACTGAAGCTTTCTTT. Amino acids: CASTVGQGVITEAFF.

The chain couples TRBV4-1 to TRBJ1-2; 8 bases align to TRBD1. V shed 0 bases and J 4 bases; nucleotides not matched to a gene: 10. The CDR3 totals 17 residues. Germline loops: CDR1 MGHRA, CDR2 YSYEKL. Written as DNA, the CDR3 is TGCGCCAGCAGCCAAGATCGCGGACAGGGACAGACCTATGGCTACACCTTC. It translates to CASSQDRGQGQTYGYTF.

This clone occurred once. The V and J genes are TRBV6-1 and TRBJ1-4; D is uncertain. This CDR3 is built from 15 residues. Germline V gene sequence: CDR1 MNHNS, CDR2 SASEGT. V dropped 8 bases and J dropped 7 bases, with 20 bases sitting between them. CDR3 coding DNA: TGTGCCAGCCGCAGAGATATCTCATGGGCTGAAAAACTGTTTTTT. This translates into CASRRDISWAEKLFF.

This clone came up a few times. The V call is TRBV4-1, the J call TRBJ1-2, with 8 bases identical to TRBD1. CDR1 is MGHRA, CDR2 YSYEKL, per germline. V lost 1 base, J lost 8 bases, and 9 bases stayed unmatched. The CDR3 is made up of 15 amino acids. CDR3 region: CASSQVSAGGWGYTF. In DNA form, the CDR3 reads TGCGCCAGCAGCCAAGTGTCGGCAGGGGGCTGGGGCTACACCTTC.

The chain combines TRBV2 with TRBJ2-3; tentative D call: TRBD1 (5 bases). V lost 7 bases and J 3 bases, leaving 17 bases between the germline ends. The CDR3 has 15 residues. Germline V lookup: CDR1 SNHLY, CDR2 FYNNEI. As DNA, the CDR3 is TGTGCCAGCAACCCCCTAAGGGGCCATACAGATACGCAGTATTTT. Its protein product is CASNPLRGHTDTQYF.

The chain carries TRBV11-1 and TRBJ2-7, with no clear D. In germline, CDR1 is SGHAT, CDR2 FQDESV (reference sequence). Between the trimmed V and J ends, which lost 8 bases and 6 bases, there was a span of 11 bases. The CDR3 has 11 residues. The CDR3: CASFPRTEQYF. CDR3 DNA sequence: TGTGCCAGCTTCCCCCGAACCGAGCAGTACTTC. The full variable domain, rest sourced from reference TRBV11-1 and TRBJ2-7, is EAEVAQSPRYKITEKSQAVAFWCDPISGHATLYWYRQILGQGPELLVQFQDESVVDDSQLPKDRFSAERLKGVDSTLKIQPAELGDSAMYLCASFPRTEQYFGPGTRLTVT.

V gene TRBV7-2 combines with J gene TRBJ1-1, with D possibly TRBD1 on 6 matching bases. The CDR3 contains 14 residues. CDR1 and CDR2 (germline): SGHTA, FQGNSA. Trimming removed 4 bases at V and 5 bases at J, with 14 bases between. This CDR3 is CASSSVRGGTEAFF. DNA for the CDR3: TGTGCCAGCAGCTCTGTTAGGGGGGGAACTGAAGCTTTCTTT.

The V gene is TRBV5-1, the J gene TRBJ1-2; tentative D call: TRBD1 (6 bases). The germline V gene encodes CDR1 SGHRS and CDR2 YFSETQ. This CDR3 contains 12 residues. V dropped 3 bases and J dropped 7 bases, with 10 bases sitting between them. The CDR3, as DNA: TGCGCCAGCAGCTCCTACAGGGTTGGCTACACCTTC. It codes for CASSSYRVGYTF. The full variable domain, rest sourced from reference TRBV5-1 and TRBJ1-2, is KAGVTQTPRYLIKTRGQQVTLSCSPISGHRSVSWYQQTPGQGLQFLFEYFSETQRNKGNFPGRFSGRQFSNSRSEMNVSTLELGDSALYLCASSSYRVGYTFGSGTRLTVV.

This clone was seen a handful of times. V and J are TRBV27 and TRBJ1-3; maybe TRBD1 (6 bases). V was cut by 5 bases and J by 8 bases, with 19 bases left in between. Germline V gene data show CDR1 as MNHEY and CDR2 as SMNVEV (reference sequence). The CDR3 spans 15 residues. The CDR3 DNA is TGTGCCAGCAGTCCCTTTCGGGGAAAGGGGGACACCATATATTTT. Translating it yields CASSPFRGKGDTIYF.

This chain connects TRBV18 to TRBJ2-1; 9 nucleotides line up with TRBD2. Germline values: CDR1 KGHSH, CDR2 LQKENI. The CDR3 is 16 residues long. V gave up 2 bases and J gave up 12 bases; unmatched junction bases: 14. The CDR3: CASSPASGAGGGWQFF. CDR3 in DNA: TGTGCCAGCTCACCAGCCTCTGGAGCGGGAGGAGGTTGGCAGTTCTTC.

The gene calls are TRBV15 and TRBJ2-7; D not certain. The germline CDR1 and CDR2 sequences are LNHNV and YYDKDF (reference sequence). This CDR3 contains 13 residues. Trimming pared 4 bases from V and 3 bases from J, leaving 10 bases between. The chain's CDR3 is CATSTRLGYEQYF. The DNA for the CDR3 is TGTGCCACCAGCACAAGACTGGGCTACGAGCAGTACTTC.

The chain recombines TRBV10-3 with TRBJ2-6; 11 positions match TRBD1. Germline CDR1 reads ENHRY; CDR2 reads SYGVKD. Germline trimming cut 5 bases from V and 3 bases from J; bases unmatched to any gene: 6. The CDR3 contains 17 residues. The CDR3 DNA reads TGTGCCATCAGTACCGGGACAGGGGGTATTGGGGCCAACGTCCTGACTTTC. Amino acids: CAISTGTGGIGANVLTF.

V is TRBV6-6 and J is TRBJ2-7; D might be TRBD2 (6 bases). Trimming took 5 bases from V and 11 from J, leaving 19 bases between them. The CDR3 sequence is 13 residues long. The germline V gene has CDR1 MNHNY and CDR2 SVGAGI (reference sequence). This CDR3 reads CASSPWVAASKYF. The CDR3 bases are TGTGCCAGCAGTCCTTGGGTAGCGGCCAGCAAGTACTTC.

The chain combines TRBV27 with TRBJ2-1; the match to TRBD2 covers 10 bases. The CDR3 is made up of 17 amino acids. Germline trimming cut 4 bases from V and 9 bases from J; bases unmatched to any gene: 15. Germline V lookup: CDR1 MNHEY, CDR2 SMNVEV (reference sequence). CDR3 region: CASSYPSGRAGQSEQFF. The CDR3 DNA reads TGTGCCAGCAGTTACCCCAGCGGGAGGGCCGGTCAGAGTGAGCAGTTCTTC.

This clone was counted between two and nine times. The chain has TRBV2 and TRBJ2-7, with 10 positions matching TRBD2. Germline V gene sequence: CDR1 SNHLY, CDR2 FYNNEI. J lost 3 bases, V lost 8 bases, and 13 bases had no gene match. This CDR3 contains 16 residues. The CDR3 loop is CASRASGGPSYYEQYF. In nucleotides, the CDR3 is TGTGCCAGCCGGGCTAGCGGGGGCCCGTCCTACTACGAGCAGTACTTC.

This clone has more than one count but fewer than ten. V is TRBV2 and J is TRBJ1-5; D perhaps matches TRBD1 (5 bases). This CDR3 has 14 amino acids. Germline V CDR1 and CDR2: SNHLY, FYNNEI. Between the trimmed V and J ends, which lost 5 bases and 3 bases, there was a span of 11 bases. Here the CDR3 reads CASSWGGVNQPQHF. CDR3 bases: TGTGCCAGCAGTTGGGGGGGGGTCAATCAGCCCCAGCATTTT. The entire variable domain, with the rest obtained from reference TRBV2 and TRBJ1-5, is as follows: EPEVTQTPSHQVTQMGQEVILRCVPISNHLYFYWYRQILGQKVEFLVSFYNNEISEKSEIFDDQFSVERPDGSNFTLKIRSTKLEDSAMYFCASSWGGVNQPQHFGDGTRLSIL.

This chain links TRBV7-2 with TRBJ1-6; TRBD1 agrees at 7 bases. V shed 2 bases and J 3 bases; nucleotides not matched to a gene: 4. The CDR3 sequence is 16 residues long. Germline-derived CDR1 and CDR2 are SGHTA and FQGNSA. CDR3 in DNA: TGTGCCAGCAGCTTAAGACAGGGAAACTATAATTCACCCCTCCACTTT. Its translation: CASSLRQGNYNSPLHF.

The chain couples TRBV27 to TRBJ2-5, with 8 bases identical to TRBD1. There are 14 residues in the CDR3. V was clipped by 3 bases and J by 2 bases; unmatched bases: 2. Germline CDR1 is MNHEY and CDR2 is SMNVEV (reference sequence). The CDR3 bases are TGTGCCAGCAGTTTGACAGGGGTACAAGAGACCCAGTACTTC. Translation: CASSLTGVQETQYF.

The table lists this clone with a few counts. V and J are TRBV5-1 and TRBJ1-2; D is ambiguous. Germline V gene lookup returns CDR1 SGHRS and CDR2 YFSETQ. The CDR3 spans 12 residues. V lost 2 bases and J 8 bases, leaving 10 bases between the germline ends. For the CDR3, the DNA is TGCGCCAGCAGCTTAGGCATTGGGGGCTACACCTTC. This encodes CASSLGIGGYTF.

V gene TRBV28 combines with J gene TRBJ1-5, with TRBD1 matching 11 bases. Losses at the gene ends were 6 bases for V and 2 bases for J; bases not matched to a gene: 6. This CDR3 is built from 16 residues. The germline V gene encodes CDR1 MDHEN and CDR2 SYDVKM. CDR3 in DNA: TGTGCCAGCAGCCGGGACAGGGGGTTCGGCAATCAGCCCCAGCATTTT. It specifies CASSRDRGFGNQPQHF.